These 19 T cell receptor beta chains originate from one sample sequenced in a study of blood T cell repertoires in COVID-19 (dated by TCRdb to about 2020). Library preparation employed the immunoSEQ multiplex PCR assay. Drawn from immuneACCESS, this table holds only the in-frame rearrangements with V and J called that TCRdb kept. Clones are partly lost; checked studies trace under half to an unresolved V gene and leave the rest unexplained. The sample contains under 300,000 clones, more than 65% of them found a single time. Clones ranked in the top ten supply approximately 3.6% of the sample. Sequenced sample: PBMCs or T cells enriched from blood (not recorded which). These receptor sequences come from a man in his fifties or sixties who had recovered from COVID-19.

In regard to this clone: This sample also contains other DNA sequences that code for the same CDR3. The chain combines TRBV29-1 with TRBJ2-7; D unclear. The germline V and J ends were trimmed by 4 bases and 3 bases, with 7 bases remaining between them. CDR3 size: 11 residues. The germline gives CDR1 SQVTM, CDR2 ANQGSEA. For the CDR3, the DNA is TGCAGCGTTGTCGGCGGCTACGAGCAGTACTTC. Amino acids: CSVVGGYEQYF.

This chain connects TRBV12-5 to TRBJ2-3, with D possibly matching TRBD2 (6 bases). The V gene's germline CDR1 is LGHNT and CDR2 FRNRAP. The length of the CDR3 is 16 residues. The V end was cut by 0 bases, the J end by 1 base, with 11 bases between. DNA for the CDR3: TGTGCTAGTGGTTTGGTACTCGGGGGAGGCACAGATACGCAGTATTTT. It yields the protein CASGLVLGGGTDTQYF.

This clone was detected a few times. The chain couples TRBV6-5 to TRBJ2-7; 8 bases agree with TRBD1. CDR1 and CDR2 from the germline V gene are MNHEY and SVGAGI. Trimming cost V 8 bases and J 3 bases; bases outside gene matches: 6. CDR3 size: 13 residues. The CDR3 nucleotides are TGTGCCAGCGACCGGGACAGGAACTACGAGCAGTACTTC. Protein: CASDRDRNYEQYF.

CDR3 nucleotide sequence: TGTGCCAGCAGCCCTCTCCAGACAGGGGGTACCGGGGAGCTGTTTTTT. As protein: CASSPLQTGGTGELFF. V usage is TRBV14 and J usage is TRBJ2-2; 9 bases map to TRBD1. The germline V gene encodes CDR1 SGHDN and CDR2 FVKESK. The CDR3 length is 16 residues. Trimming at V came to 4 bases and at J to 5 bases, leaving 8 bases not matched to a gene.

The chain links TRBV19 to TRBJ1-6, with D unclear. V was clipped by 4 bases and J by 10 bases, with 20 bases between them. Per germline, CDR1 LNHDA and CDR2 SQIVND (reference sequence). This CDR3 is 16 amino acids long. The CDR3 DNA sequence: TGTGCCAGTAGTAAAACAAAGACGGCCTCAGGATCACCCCTCCACTTT. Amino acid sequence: CASSKTKTASGSPLHF.

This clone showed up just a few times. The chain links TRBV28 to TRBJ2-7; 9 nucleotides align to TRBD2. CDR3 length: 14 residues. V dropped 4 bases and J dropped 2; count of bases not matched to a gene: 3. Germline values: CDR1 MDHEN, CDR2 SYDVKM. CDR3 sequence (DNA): TGTGCCAGCAGTTACGGCGGGAGGGCCTACGAGCAGTACTTC. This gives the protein CASSYGGRAYEQYF.

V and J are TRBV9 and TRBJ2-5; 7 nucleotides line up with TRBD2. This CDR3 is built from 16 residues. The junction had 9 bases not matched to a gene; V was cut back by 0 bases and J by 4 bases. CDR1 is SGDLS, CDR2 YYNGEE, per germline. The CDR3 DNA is TGTGCCAGCAGCGTAGAACAGGCCGGGGGGACAGAGACCCAGTACTTC. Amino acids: CASSVEQAGGTETQYF.

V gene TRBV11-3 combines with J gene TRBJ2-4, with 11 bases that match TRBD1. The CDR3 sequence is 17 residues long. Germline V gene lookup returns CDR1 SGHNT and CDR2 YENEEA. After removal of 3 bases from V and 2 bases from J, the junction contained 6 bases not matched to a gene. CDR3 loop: CASSFSGTGGPKNIQYF. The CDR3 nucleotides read TGTGCCAGCAGCTTCTCCGGGACAGGGGGTCCCAAAAACATTCAGTACTTC.

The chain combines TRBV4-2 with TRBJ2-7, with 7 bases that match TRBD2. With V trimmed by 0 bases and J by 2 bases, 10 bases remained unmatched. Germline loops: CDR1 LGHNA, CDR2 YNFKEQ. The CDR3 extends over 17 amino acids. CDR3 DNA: TGTGCCAGCAGCCAAGAGGTAAGCAGCGGGACTCCCTACGAGCAGTACTTC. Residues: CASSQEVSSGTPYEQYF.

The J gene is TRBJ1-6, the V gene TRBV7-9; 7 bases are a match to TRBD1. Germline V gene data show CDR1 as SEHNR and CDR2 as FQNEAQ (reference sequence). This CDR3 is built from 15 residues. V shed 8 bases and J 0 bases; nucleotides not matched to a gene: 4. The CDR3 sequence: CASGGDSSYNSPLHF. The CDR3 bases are TGTGCCAGCGGAGGGGACAGCTCCTATAATTCACCCCTCCACTTT.

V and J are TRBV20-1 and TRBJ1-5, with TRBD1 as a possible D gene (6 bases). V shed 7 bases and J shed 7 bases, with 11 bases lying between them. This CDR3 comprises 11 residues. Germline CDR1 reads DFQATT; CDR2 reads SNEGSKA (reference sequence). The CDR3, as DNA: TGCAGTGGGGGACATTTACAGCCCCAGCATTTT. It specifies CSGGHLQPQHF.

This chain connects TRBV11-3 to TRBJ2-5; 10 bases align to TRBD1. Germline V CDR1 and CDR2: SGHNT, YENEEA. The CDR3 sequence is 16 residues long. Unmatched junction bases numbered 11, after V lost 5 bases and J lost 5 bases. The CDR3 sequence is CASSEWTGGEIETQYF. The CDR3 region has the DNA TGTGCCAGCAGCGAATGGACAGGGGGGGAGATTGAGACCCAGTACTTC.

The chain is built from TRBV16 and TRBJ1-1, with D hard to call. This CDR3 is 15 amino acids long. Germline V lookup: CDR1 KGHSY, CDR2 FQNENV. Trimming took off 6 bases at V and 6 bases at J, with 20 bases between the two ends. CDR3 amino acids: CASSRTKGAGAEAFF. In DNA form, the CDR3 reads TGTGCCAGCAGTCGTACTAAGGGCGCGGGCGCTGAAGCTTTCTTT.

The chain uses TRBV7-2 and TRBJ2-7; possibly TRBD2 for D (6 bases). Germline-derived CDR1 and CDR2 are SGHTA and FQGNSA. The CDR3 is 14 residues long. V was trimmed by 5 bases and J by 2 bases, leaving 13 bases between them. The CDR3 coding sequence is TGTGCCAGCAGCCCTGTAGCGGAAACCTACGAGCAGTACTTC. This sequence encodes CASSPVAETYEQYF.

The DNA for the CDR3 is TGTGCCAGCAGCAAAGCATATACAGGGGGCGAAATGAACACTGAAGCTTTCTTT. Its translation: CASSKAYTGGEMNTEAFF. The chain carries TRBV3-1 (or the pseudogene TRBV3-2) and TRBJ1-1; TRBD1 matches 9 bases. Looked up from germline, CDR1 is LGHDT and CDR2 is YNNKEL (reference sequence). V lost 5 bases, J lost 0 bases, and 13 bases stayed unmatched. The length of the CDR3 is 18 residues.

The CDR3 sequence is CASTPSGRGSGEQYF. CDR3 in DNA: TGTGCCAGTACCCCTAGCGGGAGGGGCTCGGGCGAGCAGTACTTC. The chain combines TRBV19 with TRBJ2-7; 12 bases fit TRBD2. V was pared by 7 bases and J by 6 bases, with 10 bases of the junction left unmatched. This CDR3 is built from 15 residues. Germline V gene data show CDR1 as LNHDA and CDR2 as SQIVND (reference sequence).

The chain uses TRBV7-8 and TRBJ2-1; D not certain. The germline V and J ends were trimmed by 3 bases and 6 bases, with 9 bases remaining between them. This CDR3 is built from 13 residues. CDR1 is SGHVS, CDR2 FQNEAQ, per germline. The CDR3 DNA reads TGTGCCAGCAGCTTTTCCCGCGGCAATGAGCAGTTCTTC. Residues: CASSFSRGNEQFF.

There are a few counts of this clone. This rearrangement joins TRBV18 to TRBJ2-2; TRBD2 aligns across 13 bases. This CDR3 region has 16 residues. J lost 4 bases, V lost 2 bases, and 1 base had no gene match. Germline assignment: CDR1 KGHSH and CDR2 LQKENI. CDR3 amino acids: CASSPGLAGVTGELFF. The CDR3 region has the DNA TGTGCCAGCTCACCAGGACTAGCGGGGGTCACCGGGGAGCTGTTTTTT. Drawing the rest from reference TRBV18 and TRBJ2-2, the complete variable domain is NAGVMQNPRHLVRRRGQEARLRCSPMKGHSHVYWYRQLPEEGLKFMVYLQKENIIDESGMPKERFSAEFPKEGPSILRIQQVVRGDSAAYFCASSPGLAGVTGELFFGEGSRLTVL.

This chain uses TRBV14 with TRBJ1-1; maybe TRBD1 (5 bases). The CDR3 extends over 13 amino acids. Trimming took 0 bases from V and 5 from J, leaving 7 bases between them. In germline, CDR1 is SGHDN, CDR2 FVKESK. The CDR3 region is CASSQEQGTEAFF. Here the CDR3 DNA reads TGTGCCAGCAGCCAAGAGCAGGGTACTGAAGCTTTCTTT.